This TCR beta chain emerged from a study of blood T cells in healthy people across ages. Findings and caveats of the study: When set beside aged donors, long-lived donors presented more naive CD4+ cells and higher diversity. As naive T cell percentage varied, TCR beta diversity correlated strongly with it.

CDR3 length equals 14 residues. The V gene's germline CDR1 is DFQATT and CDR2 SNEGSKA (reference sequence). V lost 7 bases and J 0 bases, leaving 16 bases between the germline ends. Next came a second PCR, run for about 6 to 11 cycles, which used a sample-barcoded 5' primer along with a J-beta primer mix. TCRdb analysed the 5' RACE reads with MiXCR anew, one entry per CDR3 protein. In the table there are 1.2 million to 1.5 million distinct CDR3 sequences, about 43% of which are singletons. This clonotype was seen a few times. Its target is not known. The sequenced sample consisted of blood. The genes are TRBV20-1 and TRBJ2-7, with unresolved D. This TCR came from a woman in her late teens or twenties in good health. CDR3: CSVGRVRSSYEQYF. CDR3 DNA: TGCAGTGTAGGCCGGGTGAGGAGCTCCTACGAGCAGTACTTC.